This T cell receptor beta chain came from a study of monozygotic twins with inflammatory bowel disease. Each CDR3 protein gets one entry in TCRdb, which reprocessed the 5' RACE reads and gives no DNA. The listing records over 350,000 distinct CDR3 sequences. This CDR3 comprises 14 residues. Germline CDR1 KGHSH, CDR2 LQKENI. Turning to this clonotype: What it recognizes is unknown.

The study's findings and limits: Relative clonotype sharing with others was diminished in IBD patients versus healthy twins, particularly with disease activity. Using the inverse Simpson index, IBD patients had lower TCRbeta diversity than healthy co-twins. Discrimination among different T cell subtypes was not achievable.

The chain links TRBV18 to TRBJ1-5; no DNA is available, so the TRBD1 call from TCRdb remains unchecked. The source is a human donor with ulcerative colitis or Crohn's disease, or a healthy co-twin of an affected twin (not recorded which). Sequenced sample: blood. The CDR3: CASSPDRGYQPQHF.